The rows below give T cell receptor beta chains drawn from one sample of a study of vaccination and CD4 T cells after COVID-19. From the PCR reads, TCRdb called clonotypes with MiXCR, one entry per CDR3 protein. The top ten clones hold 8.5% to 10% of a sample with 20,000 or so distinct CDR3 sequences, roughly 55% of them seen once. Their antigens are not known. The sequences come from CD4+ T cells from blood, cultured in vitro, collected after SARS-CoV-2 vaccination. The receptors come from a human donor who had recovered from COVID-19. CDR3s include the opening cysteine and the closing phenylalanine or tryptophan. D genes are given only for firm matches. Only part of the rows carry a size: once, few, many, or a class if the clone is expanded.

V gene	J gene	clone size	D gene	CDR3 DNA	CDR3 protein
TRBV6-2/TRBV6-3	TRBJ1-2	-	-	TGTGCCAGCAGTTTCGGACAGCTTGGGATCGGCTACACCTTC	CASSFGQLGIGYTF
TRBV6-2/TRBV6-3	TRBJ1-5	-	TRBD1	TGTGCCAGCAGTTACTCCGGGACAGGAGTCAGACAGCCCCAGCATTTT	CASSYSGTGVRQPQHF
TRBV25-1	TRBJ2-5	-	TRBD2	TGTGCCAGCAGTGAATACGGCGGGGGGGAGACCCAGTACTTC	CASSEYGGGETQYF
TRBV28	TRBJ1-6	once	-	TGTGCCAGCAGTTTAAGTTCCGCGTTTAATTCACCCCTCCACTTT	CASSLSSAFNSPLHF
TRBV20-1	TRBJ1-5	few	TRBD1	TGCAGTGTTCCAGGGACAGGGGGCTCTCATAGCAATCAGCCCCAGCATTTT	CSVPGTGGSHSNQPQHF
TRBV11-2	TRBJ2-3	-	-	TGTGCCAGCAGCCGATCTAGAGTACCTAGCACAGATACGCAGTATTTT	CASSRSRVPSTDTQYF
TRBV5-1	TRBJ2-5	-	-	TGCGCCAGCAGCGGAACAGGGATAGAGACCCAGTACTTC	CASSGTGIETQYF
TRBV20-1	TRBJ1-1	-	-	TGCAGTGCTAGAGACTTGTCCTTAGGTCAGAACACTGAAGCTTTCTTT	CSARDLSLGQNTEAFF
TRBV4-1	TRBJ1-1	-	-	TGCGCCAGCAGCCGTTTGGGAGGGGTTGGGATGAACACTGAAGCTTTCTTT	CASSRLGGVGMNTEAFF
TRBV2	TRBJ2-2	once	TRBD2	TGTGCCAGCAGGTTGGGGGGAGGGCCCGGCGGGGAGCTGTTTTTT	CASRLGGGPGGELFF
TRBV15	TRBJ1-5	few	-	TGTGCCACCAGCCTCTCAGGGGGCAATCAGCCCCAGCATTTT	CATSLSGGNQPQHF
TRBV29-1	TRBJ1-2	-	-	TGCAGCGTTGAGGGGGATTTTAACTATGGCTACACCTTC	CSVEGDFNYGYTF
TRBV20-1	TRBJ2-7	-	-	TGCAGTGCTAGAGTGGGGGGCCCCTACGAGCAGTACTTC	CSARVGGPYEQYF
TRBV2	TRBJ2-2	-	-	TGTGCCAGCAACCTCCGGGCCACCGGGGAGCTGTTTTTT	CASNLRATGELFF
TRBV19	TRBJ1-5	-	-	TGTGCCAGTAGTATGGGTGGGGGCATCGGCCAGCCCCAGCATTTT	CASSMGGGIGQPQHF
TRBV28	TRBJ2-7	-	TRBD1	TGTGCCAGCAGGATCCAGGGACAGGGGGAACGGCAGTACTTC	CASRIQGQGERQYF
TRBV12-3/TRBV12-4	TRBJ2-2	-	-	TGTGCCAGCAGTCCTGTTGGTTTGAGCACCGGGGAGCTGTTTTTT	CASSPVGLSTGELFF
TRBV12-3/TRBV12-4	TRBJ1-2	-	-	TGTGCCAGCAGCTTCCCAGGCCCTGGCTACACCTTC	CASSFPGPGYTF
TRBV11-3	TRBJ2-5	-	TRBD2	TGTGCCAGCAGCTTCCCGGGGGGGCGCCAAGAGACCCAGTACTTC	CASSFPGGRQETQYF
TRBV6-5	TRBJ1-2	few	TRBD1	TGTGCCAGCAGTTTACAGAGGGACAGGGAGAACTATGGCTACACCTTC	CASSLQRDRENYGYTF
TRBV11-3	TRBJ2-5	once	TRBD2	TGTGCCAGCAGCTCGGGGACTAGCGGGGTGGCAGAGACCCAGTACTTC	CASSSGTSGVAETQYF
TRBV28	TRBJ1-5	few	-	TGTGCCAGCAGTTTGTACGGGGAGGGCAATCAGCCCCAGCATTTT	CASSLYGEGNQPQHF
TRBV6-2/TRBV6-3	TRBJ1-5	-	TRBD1	TGTGCCAGCAGGGTGGGACAGTCGAGCAATCAGCCCCAGCATTTT	CASRVGQSSNQPQHF
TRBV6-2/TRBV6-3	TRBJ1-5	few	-	TGTGCCAGCAGTTACTCATTAGGTGATCAGCCCCAGCATTTT	CASSYSLGDQPQHF
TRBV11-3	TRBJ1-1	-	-	TGTGCCAGCAACCACGGGAACACTGAAGCTTTCTTT	CASNHGNTEAFF
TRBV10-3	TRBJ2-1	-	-	TGTGCCATCAGAGAGAGGGCCCCAAATGAGCAGTTCTTC	CAIRERAPNEQFF
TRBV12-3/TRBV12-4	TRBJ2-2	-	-	TGTGCCAGCAGTTTAGGACAAATCACCGGGGAGCTGTTTTTT	CASSLGQITGELFF
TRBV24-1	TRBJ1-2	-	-	TGTGCCACCAGTGATCCCGGGGGAGATGGCTATGGCTACACCTTC	CATSDPGGDGYGYTF
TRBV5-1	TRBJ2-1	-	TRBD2	TGCGCCAGCAGCCTCCCACTCAGCGGGAGAACAGATGAGCAGTTCTTC	CASSLPLSGRTDEQFF
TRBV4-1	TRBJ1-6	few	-	TGCGCCAGCAGCCAAGATCGCGGAGGGGCGCGTAATTCACCCCTCCACTTT	CASSQDRGGARNSPLHF
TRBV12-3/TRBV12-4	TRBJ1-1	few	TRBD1	TGTGCCAGCAGTCGTACCCAGGGGGCGTACACTGAAGCTTTCTTT	CASSRTQGAYTEAFF
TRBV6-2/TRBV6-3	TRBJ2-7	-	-	-	CASSSSRGTATYEQYF